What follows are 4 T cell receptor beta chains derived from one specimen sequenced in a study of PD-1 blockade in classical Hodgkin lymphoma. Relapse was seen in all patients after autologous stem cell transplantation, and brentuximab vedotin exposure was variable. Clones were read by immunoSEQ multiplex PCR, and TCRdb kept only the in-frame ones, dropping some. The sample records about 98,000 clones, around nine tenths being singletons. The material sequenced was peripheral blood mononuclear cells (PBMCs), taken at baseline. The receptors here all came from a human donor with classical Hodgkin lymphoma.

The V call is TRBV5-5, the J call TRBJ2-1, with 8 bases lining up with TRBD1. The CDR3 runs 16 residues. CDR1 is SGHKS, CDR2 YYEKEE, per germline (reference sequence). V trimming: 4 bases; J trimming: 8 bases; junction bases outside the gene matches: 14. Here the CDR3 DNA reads TGTGCCAGCAGCCTCGGAGGAGACAGGGGTCGGGATGAGCAGTTCTTC. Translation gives CASSLGGDRGRDEQFF.

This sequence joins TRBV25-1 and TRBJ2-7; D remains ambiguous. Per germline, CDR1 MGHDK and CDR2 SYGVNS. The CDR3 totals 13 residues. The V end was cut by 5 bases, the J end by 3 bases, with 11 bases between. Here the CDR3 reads CASSSHYNYEQYF. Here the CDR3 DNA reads TGTGCCAGCAGTTCCCACTATAACTACGAGCAGTACTTC.

CDR3 nucleotide sequence: TGTGCCAAAAGGGAGGGAGGCTATGGCTACACCTTC. Protein sequence: CAKREGGYGYTF. V gene TRBV19 combines with J gene TRBJ1-2; D gene unclear. Germline V gene sequence: CDR1 LNHDA, CDR2 SQIVND (reference sequence). V lost 10 bases and J lost 4, with 13 bases in between. The CDR3 sequence is 12 residues long.

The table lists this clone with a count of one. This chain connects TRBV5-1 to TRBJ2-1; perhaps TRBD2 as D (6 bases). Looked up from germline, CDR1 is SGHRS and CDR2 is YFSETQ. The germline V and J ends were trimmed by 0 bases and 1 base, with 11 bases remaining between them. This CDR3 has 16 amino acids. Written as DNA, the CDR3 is TGCGCCAGCAGCTTGGAATTAGCGGAATCCTACAATGAGCAGTTCTTC. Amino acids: CASSLELAESYNEQFF.